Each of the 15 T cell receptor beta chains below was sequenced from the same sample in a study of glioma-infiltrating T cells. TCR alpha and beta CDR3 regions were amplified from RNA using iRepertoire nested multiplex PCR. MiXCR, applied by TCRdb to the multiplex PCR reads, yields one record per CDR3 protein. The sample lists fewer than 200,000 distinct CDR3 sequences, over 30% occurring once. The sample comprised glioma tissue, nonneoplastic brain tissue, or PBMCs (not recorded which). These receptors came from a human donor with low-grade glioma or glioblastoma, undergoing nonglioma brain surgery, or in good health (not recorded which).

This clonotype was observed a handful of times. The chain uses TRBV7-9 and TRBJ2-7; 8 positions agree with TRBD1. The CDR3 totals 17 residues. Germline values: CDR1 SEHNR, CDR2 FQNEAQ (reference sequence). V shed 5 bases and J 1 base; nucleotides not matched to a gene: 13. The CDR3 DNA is TGTGCCAGCAGCCCCTGGGGCGACAGGGGATTGTCCTACGAGCAGTACTTC. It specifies CASSPWGDRGLSYEQYF.

The CDR3: CASSQAGLAGVYEQFF. The CDR3 DNA sequence: TGCGCCAGCAGCCAGGCGGGACTAGCGGGAGTCTATGAGCAGTTCTTC. The gene calls are TRBV4-1 and TRBJ2-1; 14 bases match TRBD2. With V trimmed by 3 bases and J by 8 bases, 6 bases remained unmatched. This CDR3 contains 16 residues. CDR1 is MGHRA, CDR2 YSYEKL, per germline.

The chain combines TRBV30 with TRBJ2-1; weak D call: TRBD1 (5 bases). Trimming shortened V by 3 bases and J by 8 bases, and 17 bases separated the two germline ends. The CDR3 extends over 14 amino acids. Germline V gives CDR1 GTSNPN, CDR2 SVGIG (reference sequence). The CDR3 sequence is CAWSPDTFRDEQFF. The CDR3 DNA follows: TGTGCCTGGAGCCCGGACACTTTTCGCGATGAGCAGTTCTTC.

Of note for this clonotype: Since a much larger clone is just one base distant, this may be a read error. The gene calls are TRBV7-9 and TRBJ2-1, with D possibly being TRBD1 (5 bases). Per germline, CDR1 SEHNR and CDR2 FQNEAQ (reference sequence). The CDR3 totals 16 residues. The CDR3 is CASRSSGSSSYNELFF. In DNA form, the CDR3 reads TGTGCCAGCAGATCATCAGGGTCGAGCTCCTACAATGAGCTGTTCTTC.

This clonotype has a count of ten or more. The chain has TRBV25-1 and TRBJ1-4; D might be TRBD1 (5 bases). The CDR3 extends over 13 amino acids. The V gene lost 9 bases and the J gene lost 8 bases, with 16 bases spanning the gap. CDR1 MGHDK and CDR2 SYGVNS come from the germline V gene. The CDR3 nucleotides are TGTGCCAGTTGCGGGACCCCTAGCGAAAAACTGTTTTTT. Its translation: CASCGTPSEKLFF.

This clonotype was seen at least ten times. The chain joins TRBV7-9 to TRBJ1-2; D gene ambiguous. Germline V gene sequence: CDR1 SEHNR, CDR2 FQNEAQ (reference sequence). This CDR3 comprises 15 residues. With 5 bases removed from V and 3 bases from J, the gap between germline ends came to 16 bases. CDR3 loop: CASSLPPPSDYGYTF. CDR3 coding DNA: TGTGCCAGCAGCCTTCCCCCACCCTCCGACTATGGCTACACCTTC.

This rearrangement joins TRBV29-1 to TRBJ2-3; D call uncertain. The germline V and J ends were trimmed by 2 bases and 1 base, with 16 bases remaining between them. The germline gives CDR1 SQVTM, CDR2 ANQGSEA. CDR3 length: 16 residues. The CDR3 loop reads CSVELLAKAGTDTQYF. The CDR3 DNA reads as TGCAGCGTTGAATTATTGGCTAAGGCTGGCACAGATACGCAGTATTTT.

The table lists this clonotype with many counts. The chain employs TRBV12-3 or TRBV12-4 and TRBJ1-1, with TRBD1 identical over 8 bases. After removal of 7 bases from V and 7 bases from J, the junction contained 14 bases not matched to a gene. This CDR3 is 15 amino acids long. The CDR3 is CASTLQSARGLEAFF. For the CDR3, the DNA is TGTGCCAGCACTTTGCAGTCCGCCAGGGGGCTTGAAGCTTTCTTT.

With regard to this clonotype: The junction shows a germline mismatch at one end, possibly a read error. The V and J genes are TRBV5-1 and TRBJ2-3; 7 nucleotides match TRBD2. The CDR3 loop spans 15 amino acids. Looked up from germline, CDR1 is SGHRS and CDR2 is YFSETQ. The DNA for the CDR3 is TGCGCCAGCAGCCTGAGCGGGGTGGGAACAGATGCGCAGTATTTT. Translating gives CASSLSGVGTDAQYF.

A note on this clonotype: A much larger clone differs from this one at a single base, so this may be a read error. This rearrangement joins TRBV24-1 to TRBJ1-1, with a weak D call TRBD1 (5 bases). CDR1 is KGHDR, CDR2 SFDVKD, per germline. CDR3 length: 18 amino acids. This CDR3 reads CVTSDFRRGGDRRTEAFF. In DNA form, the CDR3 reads TGTGTCACCAGTGATTTTAGGAGGGGAGGGGATCGAAGGACTGAAGCTTTCTTT.

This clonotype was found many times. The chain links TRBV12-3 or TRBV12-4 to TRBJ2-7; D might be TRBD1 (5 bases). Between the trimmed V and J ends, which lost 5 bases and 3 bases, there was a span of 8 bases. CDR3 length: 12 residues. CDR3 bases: TGTGCCAGCAGTGCCAGGGTCTACGAGCAGTACTTC. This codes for CASSARVYEQYF.

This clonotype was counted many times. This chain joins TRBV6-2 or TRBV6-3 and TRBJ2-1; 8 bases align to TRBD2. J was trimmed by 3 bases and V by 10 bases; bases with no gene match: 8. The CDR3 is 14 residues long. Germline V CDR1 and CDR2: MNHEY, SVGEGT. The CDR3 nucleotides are TGTGCCACCGCAGGACTAGCCGACTACAATGAGCAGTTCTTC. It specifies CATAGLADYNEQFF.

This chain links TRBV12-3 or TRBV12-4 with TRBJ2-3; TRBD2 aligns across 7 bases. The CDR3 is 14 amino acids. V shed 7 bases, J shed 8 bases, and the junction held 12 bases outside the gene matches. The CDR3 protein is CASTLTSPQGTQYF. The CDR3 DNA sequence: TGTGCCAGCACCCTGACTAGCCCCCAGGGTACGCAGTATTTT.

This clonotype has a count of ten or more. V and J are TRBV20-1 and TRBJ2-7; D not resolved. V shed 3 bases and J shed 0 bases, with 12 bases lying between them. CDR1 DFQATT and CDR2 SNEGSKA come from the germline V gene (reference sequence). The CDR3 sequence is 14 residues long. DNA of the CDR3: TGCAGTGCTAGTGACTTTGGCACCTCCTACGAGCAGTACTTC. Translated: CSASDFGTSYEQYF.

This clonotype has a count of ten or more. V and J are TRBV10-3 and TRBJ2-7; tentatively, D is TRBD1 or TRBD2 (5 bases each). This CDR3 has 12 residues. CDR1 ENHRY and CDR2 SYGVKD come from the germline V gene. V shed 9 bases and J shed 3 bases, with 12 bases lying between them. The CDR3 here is CAIGERDYEQYF. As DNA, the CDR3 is TGTGCCATAGGGGAGCGAGACTACGAGCAGTACTTC.